This T cell receptor (beta chain) was profiled in a study of neurological immune-mediated disorders. The study's findings and limits: When repertoires were grouped phylogenetically, those of 18 of 34 multiple sclerosis patients fell into one related-CDR3 cluster, a possible signature.

This clonotype was picked up many times. The target antigen is unknown. 2 million PBMCs stored at -80 C were the source of the unsorted libraries. Germline V gene data show CDR1 as SGHVS and CDR2 as FNYEAQ. The ends were cut back, 0 bases at V and 2 bases at J, with 4 bases in the middle. The CDR3 has 14 residues. Synthesis of cDNA used 5'RACE (with 10-nucleotide random UMIs). TCRdb re-called the 5' RACE reads through MiXCR, storing one row per CDR3 protein. In the table there are tens of thousands of distinct CDR3 sequences, roughly 2.5% of which are singletons. Sequencing was performed on PBMCs. The genes are TRBV7-6 and TRBJ1-4, with unresolved D. The receptor was derived from a man aged 45 to 65 with multiple sclerosis. The CDR3 loop reads CASSLALTNEKLFF. CDR3 nucleotides: TGTGCCAGCAGCTTAGCCCTGACTAATGAAAAACTGTTTTTT.